A selection of T cell receptor beta chains follows, all from one sample in a study of shared clonotypes between healthy human individuals. Data came from immunoSEQ multiplex PCR; TCRdb stores just in-frame clones and leaves some out. The profile shows almost 700,000 clones, about 91% of them singletons. The source material was naive CD8+ T cells sorted from blood. These receptors were taken from a man under 40 in good health. Both conserved end residues are part of each CDR3.

TRBV27	TRBJ1-5	CASSLSSVRPQHF
TRBV7-9	TRBJ2-7	CASSFMTPDLSEQYF
TRBV5-1	TRBJ1-4	CASSVGTGDEKLFF
TRBV2	TRBJ2-7	CACSGQTTYEQYF
TRBV4-1	TRBJ1-1	CASSQVGGRWTEAFF
TRBV27	TRBJ2-7	CASSPTVAYEQYF
TRBV4-1	TRBJ2-1	CASSQEERSSYNEQFF
TRBV2	TRBJ2-7	CASSEYKGYEQYF
TRBV6-6	TRBJ1-4	CASSYSRDRDEKLFF
TRBV4-1	TRBJ2-3	CASSQEEASREGDTQYF